The entry that follows covers one T cell receptor (beta chain) sequence. The entry originates in a study of OX40 agonist ivuxolimab in advanced cancers. The data were produced by immunoSEQ multiplex PCR, yet TCRdb's version contains in-frame clones alone and is incomplete. The data hold tens of thousands of clones, with 84% observed a single time. Germline V gene data show CDR1 as SGDLS and CDR2 as YYNGEE. The CDR3 contains 16 residues. With 0 bases removed from V and 1 base from J, the gap between germline ends came to 12 bases. Exclusion of a patient followed from autoimmune disease history or systemic immunosuppression.

The sequences come from CD4+ or CD8+ T cells sorted from blood, collected in a trial of the OX40 agonist ivuxolimab. The V gene is TRBV9, the J gene TRBJ2-3, with D possibly TRBD2 on 7 matching bases. The clonotype comes from an adult with an advanced solid tumor such as melanoma, head and neck, liver or kidney cancer. CDR3 protein: CASSVEQGGRTDTQYF. CDR3 in DNA: TGTGCCAGCAGCGTAGAACAGGGAGGGCGCACAGATACGCAGTATTTT. The full variable domain, with the rest looked up from reference TRBV9 and TRBJ2-3, is DSGVTQTPKHLITATGQRVTLRCSPRSGDLSVYWYQQSLDQGLQFLIQYYNGEERAKGNILERFSAQQFPDLHSELNLSSLELGDSALYFCASSVEQGGRTDTQYFGPGTRLTVL.